Below are 22 T cell receptor beta chains sequenced from a single sample in a study of radiotherapy plus CTLA-4 blockade in lung cancer. Using immunoSEQ multiplex PCR, the repertoire was profiled, and TCRdb retains in-frame clones only, with some absent. The sample lists 35,000 to 40,000 clones, roughly 85% occurring once. This specimen consisted of peripheral blood, obtained from a patient treated with radiotherapy plus ipilimumab. These receptors came from a human donor with non-small cell lung cancer whose response to radiotherapy plus ipilimumab could not be evaluated.

The chain links TRBV7-9 to TRBJ2-7; 13 positions match TRBD2. The length of the CDR3 is 16 residues. The J segment lost 1 base and the V segment lost 5 bases, leaving 5 bases of the junction unmatched. The germline gives CDR1 SEHNR, CDR2 FQNEAQ (reference sequence). CDR3 sequence (DNA): TGTGCCAGCAGCCCGTGGACTAGCGGGAGTTCCTACGAGCAGTACTTC. Translated: CASSPWTSGSSYEQYF. Full variable domain (outside the CDR3, taken from reference TRBV7-9 and TRBJ2-7): DTGVSQNPRHKITKRGQNVTFRCDPISEHNRLYWYRQTLGQGPEFLTYFQNEAQLEKSRLLSDRFSAERPKGSFSTLEIQRTEQGDSAMYLCASSPWTSGSSYEQYFGPGTRLTVT.

This chain joins TRBV6-6 and TRBJ2-7, with 8 bases identical to TRBD2. Trimming at V came to 5 bases and at J to 5 bases, leaving 8 bases not matched to a gene. The CDR3 is 14 residues long. Germline CDR1 and CDR2: MNHNY and SVGAGI (reference sequence). The CDR3 is CASSHSGIPNEQYF. CDR3 bases: TGTGCCAGCAGTCATAGCGGGATTCCCAACGAGCAGTACTTC.

The sample holds a few counts of this clone. The chain uses TRBV7-9 and TRBJ1-2; D unclear. Germline CDR1 reads SEHNR; CDR2 reads FQNEAQ (reference sequence). Trimming removed 5 bases at V and 5 bases at J, with 12 bases between. There are 13 residues in the CDR3. In DNA, the CDR3 is TGTGCCAGCAGCCCCGGGAGGAAATATGGCTACACCTTC. It translates to CASSPGRKYGYTF.

This sequence joins TRBV4-2 and TRBJ1-2; TRBD1 matches 8 bases. After removal of 3 bases from V and 3 bases from J, the junction contained 9 bases not matched to a gene. Germline CDR1 reads LGHNA; CDR2 reads YNFKEQ. The CDR3 totals 16 residues. DNA for the CDR3: TGTGCCAGCAGCCAGAGGGGACAGGAGACCTACTATGGCTACACCTTC. This codes for CASSQRGQETYYGYTF.

The rearrangement joins TRBV5-4 to TRBJ2-3; D possibly corresponds to TRBD1 (6 bases). CDR3 size: 17 residues. V was trimmed by 4 bases and J by 0 bases, leaving 18 bases between them. Germline loops: CDR1 SGHNT, CDR2 YYREEE (reference sequence). The CDR3 DNA reads as TGTGCCAGCAGCCCCGGACAGCGGACCCCTAGCACAGATACGCAGTATTTT. It translates to CASSPGQRTPSTDTQYF.

The chain recombines TRBV27 with TRBJ1-1; D call uncertain. Trimming removed 1 base from V and 0 bases from J, with 6 bases in between. The CDR3 spans 14 residues. Germline V CDR1 and CDR2: MNHEY, SMNVEV (reference sequence). Written as DNA, the CDR3 is TGTGCCAGCAGTTTATGGCCGTTGAACACTGAAGCTTTCTTT. Translating gives CASSLWPLNTEAFF.

This chain links TRBV4-2 with TRBJ2-4; 10 bases fit TRBD2. The J segment lost 1 base and the V segment lost 0 bases, leaving 18 bases of the junction unmatched. The CDR3 is 22 residues long. Germline V gives CDR1 LGHNA, CDR2 YNFKEQ. Written as DNA, the CDR3 is TGTGCCAGCAGCCAAGATCTGGCTGTGACTCTAGCGGGAGATGGGGCCAAAAACATTCAGTACTTC. This sequence encodes CASSQDLAVTLAGDGAKNIQYF.

J is TRBJ1-2 and V is TRBV7-9; D not resolved. The germline V gene encodes CDR1 SEHNR and CDR2 FQNEAQ (reference sequence). Trimming cost V 5 bases and J 2 bases, with 3 bases left between them. The CDR3 is 11 amino acids. The CDR3 DNA sequence: TGTGCCAGCAGCGCGAACTATGGCTACACCTTC. Amino acids: CASSANYGYTF. The whole variable domain, filled in from reference TRBV7-9 and TRBJ1-2, reads DTGVSQNPRHKITKRGQNVTFRCDPISEHNRLYWYRQTLGQGPEFLTYFQNEAQLEKSRLLSDRFSAERPKGSFSTLEIQRTEQGDSAMYLCASSANYGYTFGSGTRLTVV.

This clone was recorded a few times. The J gene is TRBJ2-3, the V gene TRBV19; TRBD2 aligns across 10 bases. The length of the CDR3 is 14 residues. V was clipped by 5 bases and J by 10 bases; unmatched bases: 9. CDR1 is LNHDA, CDR2 SQIVND, per germline (reference sequence). The CDR3 protein is CASSSSGGGLAQYF. Written as DNA, the CDR3 is TGTGCCAGTAGTTCCAGCGGGGGGGGTTTGGCGCAGTATTTT.

This chain joins TRBV27 and TRBJ2-7, with D tentatively TRBD1 (6 bases). V was clipped by 5 bases and J by 1 base, with 24 bases between them. The CDR3 totals 18 residues. From germline, CDR1 is MNHEY and CDR2 SMNVEV (reference sequence). CDR3 protein: CASSPLPGRQATSYEQYF. As DNA, the CDR3 is TGTGCCAGCAGTCCCCTCCCGGGCAGACAGGCGACTTCCTACGAGCAGTACTTC.

This chain uses TRBV7-4 with TRBJ1-2; unclear D gene. The CDR3 contains 16 residues. Per the germline V gene, CDR1 is SGHVT and CDR2 is SQSDAQ. Trimming took 3 bases from V and 5 from J, leaving 19 bases between them. In nucleotides, the CDR3 is TGTGCCAGCAGCTTCCTCCCCTACCCTAACTATTATGGCTACACCTTC. As protein: CASSFLPYPNYYGYTF.

The genes are TRBV18 and TRBJ1-2, with no clear D. The CDR3 length is 15 residues. V was cut by 0 bases and J by 5 bases, with 13 bases left in between. Germline V lookup: CDR1 KGHSH, CDR2 LQKENI. This CDR3 is CASSPPDLPGYGYTF. CDR3 nucleotides: TGTGCCAGCTCACCACCGGACCTACCGGGATATGGCTACACCTTC. The variable domain in full, completed from reference TRBV18 and TRBJ1-2, reads NAGVMQNPRHLVRRRGQEARLRCSPMKGHSHVYWYRQLPEEGLKFMVYLQKENIIDESGMPKERFSAEFPKEGPSILRIQQVVRGDSAAYFCASSPPDLPGYGYTFGSGTRLTVV.

Here the CDR3 DNA reads TGTGCCAGCAGCCCAGGACTAGCGGCACACCAAGAGACCCAGTACTTC. This sequence encodes CASSPGLAAHQETQYF. The J gene is TRBJ2-5, the V gene TRBV7-9, with 10 bases that match TRBD2. Germline CDR1 SEHNR, CDR2 FQNEAQ (reference sequence). V gave up 5 bases and J gave up 0 bases; unmatched junction bases: 6. The CDR3 consists of 16 residues.

For the CDR3, the DNA is TGTGCCAGCAGCTGGACTAGCGGGGGCTACGAGCAGTACTTC. It encodes CASSWTSGGYEQYF. This sequence joins TRBV5-8 and TRBJ2-7; TRBD2 matches 13 bases. The germline CDR1 and CDR2 sequences are SGHTS and YDEGEE. This CDR3 comprises 14 residues. J gave up 3 bases and V 3 bases, and 0 bases lay outside the gene matches.

The chain joins TRBV7-9 to TRBJ1-4; 8 nucleotides line up with TRBD1. Germline CDR1 reads SEHNR; CDR2 reads FQNEAQ (reference sequence). The junction had 11 bases not matched to a gene; V was cut back by 7 bases and J by 7 bases. The CDR3 has 15 residues. Here the CDR3 DNA reads TGTGCCAGCACCAAAACCGGGACAGGTGTTGAAAAACTGTTTTTT. It translates to CASTKTGTGVEKLFF.

This chain's CDR3 is CASSAPLRDRRLYGYTF. The CDR3 coding sequence is TGTGCCAGCAGCGCTCCCCTCCGGGACAGGCGACTCTATGGCTACACCTTC. This chain joins TRBV9 and TRBJ1-2; 8 bases map to TRBD1. J gave up 4 bases and V 3 bases, and 14 bases lay outside the gene matches. The CDR3 covers 17 residues. The germline V gene has CDR1 SGDLS and CDR2 YYNGEE.

V and J are TRBV18 and TRBJ2-3; perhaps TRBD2 as D (5 bases). The germline V and J ends were trimmed by 9 bases and 1 base, with 14 bases remaining between them. The V gene's germline CDR1 is KGHSH and CDR2 LQKENI. The CDR3 extends over 14 amino acids. The CDR3 reads CASCSDGGTDTQYF. In DNA, the CDR3 is TGTGCCAGTTGTTCGGACGGGGGCACAGATACGCAGTATTTT.

The chain joins TRBV7-8 to TRBJ2-1; 13 nucleotides align to TRBD2. The CDR3 loop spans 19 amino acids. The trim removed 5 bases at V and 0 bases at J, leaving 10 bases unmatched. Germline loops: CDR1 SGHVS, CDR2 FQNEAQ. CDR3 loop: CASSPRGLAGLSSYNEQFF. The CDR3 nucleotides read TGTGCCAGCAGCCCCCGGGGACTAGCGGGACTAAGCTCCTACAATGAGCAGTTCTTC.

The V and J genes are TRBV18 and TRBJ1-5; no firm D call. From germline, CDR1 is KGHSH and CDR2 LQKENI. Trimming removed 11 bases at V and 7 bases at J, with 9 bases between. This CDR3 contains 10 residues. The CDR3 coding sequence is TGTGCCCCCGGGAGACAGCCCCAGCATTTT. Protein product: CAPGRQPQHF.

This chain uses TRBV5-6 with TRBJ1-2; the D is unclear. Deletions cut 4 bases from V and 6 bases from J, with 19 bases between. Germline loops: CDR1 SGHDT, CDR2 YYEEEE. CDR3 length: 15 amino acids. Here the CDR3 reads CASSIQRLEGNGYTF. The DNA for the CDR3 is TGTGCCAGCAGCATCCAGCGGCTAGAGGGCAATGGCTACACCTTC.

The V gene is TRBV27, the J gene TRBJ2-7; perhaps TRBD1 as D (5 bases). This CDR3 spans 14 amino acids. V shed 1 base and J shed 5 bases, with 12 bases lying between them. Looked up from germline, CDR1 is MNHEY and CDR2 is SMNVEV (reference sequence). CDR3 protein: CASSLWGQAHEQYF. The DNA for the CDR3 is TGTGCCAGCAGTTTATGGGGCCAGGCTCACGAGCAGTACTTC.

The chain couples TRBV10-3 to TRBJ1-2; TRBD1 matches 9 bases. V lost 9 bases, J lost 7 bases, and 6 bases stayed unmatched. CDR3 length equals 12 residues. CDR1 is ENHRY and CDR2 is SYGVKD in the germline V gene. The CDR3 spells CAMGTGHGGYTF. The CDR3 nucleotides are TGTGCCATGGGGACAGGGCACGGTGGCTACACCTTC.